These 2 T cell receptor beta chains originate from one sample sequenced in a study of tissue T cells after allogeneic stem cell transplantation. Measured with immunoSEQ multiplex PCR; TCRdb has only the in-frame clones, and not every one. Seen here are 7,800 or so clones, around a third observed once, and the top ten hold more than 3%. Documented time point: mouse harvest day 14 after allogeneic transplant. The graft held 10^6 splenic CD5+ T cells and 10^7 T-cell-depleted bone marrow cells. Sequences were obtained from skin. The source of these receptors is a female BALB/c mouse given C57BL/6 T cells with graft-versus-host disease after an allogeneic hematopoietic cell transplant.

A note on this clone: A much larger clone is a single base away; this may be a read error. Mouse gene names apply. The observed sequence ends 1 residue before the CDR3 terminus, with the missing tail filled in from the germline J gene. At the DNA level, this CDR3 is encoded by other sequences in the same sample as well. This rearrangement joins TRBV12-2 to TRBJ1-4; 8 nucleotides line up with TRBD1. The germline CDR1 and CDR2 sequences are SGHLS and HYDKME. V shed 4 bases, J shed 4 bases, and the junction held 7 bases outside the gene matches. The CDR3 has 15 residues. The CDR3 here is CASSAGTGLNERLFF. Incomplete CDR3 DNA: TGTGCCAGCTCCGCCGGGACAGGACTCAACGAAAGATTATTT.

Relative to its sample, this clone is medium-sized. The gene names given are mouse names. The sequenced part of the CDR3 DNA is TGTGCCAGCAGTCTGTCTGGGGGGGCGGACACCCAGTAC. It translates to CASSLSGGADTQY. The CDR3 in its entirety is CASSLSGGADTQYF. The gene calls are TRBV26 and TRBJ2-5, with 9 positions matching TRBD2. The read ends 1 residue shy of where the CDR3 ends; the end is completed using the germline J gene. V lost 0 bases to trimming and J lost 6 bases; unmatched junction nucleotides: 1. Germline assignment: CDR1 KGHPV and CDR2 FQNQEV (reference sequence). This CDR3 is 14 amino acids long.